The sequence of this TCR beta chain was determined in a study of T cell responses to AZD1222 COVID-19 vaccine. Findings and caveats of the study: Mapped onto spike, vaccine-associated CD4 TCRs spanned it and were dominant at 160-218 and 743-854. After two AZD1222 doses, spike-specific TCR breadth and depth rose versus day 0. Clonal diversity was possibly underestimated; the donors were predominantly white British and more often female. No repertoire was sampled before or during the peak T cell response, only after it.

Generated by immunoSEQ multiplex PCR, the TCRdb table keeps only in-frame clones and is missing some. The data show 80,000 to 90,000 clones, about 88% seen once. Germline assignment: CDR1 SGHVS and CDR2 FQNEAQ. V dropped 2 bases and J dropped 0 bases, with 9 bases sitting between them. The CDR3 is 15 amino acids. Concerning this clone itself: Its antigen is as yet unknown.

The chain carries TRBV7-8 and TRBJ2-3, with a weak D call TRBD1 (6 bases). The sample here was peripheral blood, taken 28 days after the second AZD1222 dose. The source is an adult who received the AZD1222 COVID-19 vaccine. CDR3 loop: CASSLKGVSTDTQYF. CDR3 DNA sequence: TGTGCCAGCAGCTTAAAGGGGGTGAGCACAGATACGCAGTATTTT. The full variable domain, rest sourced from reference TRBV7-8 and TRBJ2-3, is GAGVSQSPRYKVAKRGQDVALRCDPISGHVSLFWYQQALGQGPEFLTYFQNEAQLDKSGLPSDRFFAERPEGSVSTLKIQRTQQEDSAVYLCASSLKGVSTDTQYFGPGTRLTVL.